This is a list of T cell receptor beta chains from one sample in a study of blood T cell repertoires in COVID-19. Profiled with immunoSEQ multiplex PCR; TCRdb holds only in-frame clones, not every one. Seen here are roughly 40,000 clones, around 84% observed once, and the top ten hold 59%. The sample comprised peripheral blood. Source of these receptors: a man in his sixties or seventies with acute or convalescent COVID-19. CDR3s include the opening cysteine and the closing phenylalanine or tryptophan. D genes are given only for firm matches. Not every row has a clone size; where given, it reads once, few, many or a size class.

CDR3 length	V gene	clone size	D gene	J gene	CDR3 DNA	CDR3 protein
14	TRBV7-8	NA	TRBD1	TRBJ2-2	TGTGCCAGCGTCAAGGGGGCGGATACCGGGGAGCTGTTTTTT	CASVKGADTGELFF
15	TRBV2	once	TRBD1	TRBJ1-3	TGTGCCAGCAGTCCGGACAGGGCGCTCGGAAACACCATATATTTT	CASSPDRALGNTIYF
13	TRBV29-1	NA	NA	TRBJ2-6	TGCAGCGTGGCCGCCTCTGGGGCCAACGTCCTGACTTTC	CSVAASGANVLTF
14	TRBV18	once	TRBD2	TRBJ2-1	TGTGCCAGCTCCCCGGGCGGGAGGCAGAATGAGCAGTTCTTC	CASSPGGRQNEQFF
17	TRBV6-2/TRBV6-3	NA	TRBD1	TRBJ1-1	TGTGCCAGCAGTTCCTTCGACAGGGGGCGAGGGAACACTGAAGCTTTCTTT	CASSSFDRGRGNTEAFF
16	TRBV24-1	NA	TRBD1	TRBJ1-2	TGTGCCACCAGTGGCCCGTCCGCAGGGGGCGTATCTGGCTACACCTTC	CATSGPSAGGVSGYTF
15	TRBV27	NA	TRBD1	TRBJ1-1	TGTGCCAGCAGTTTATTAGGGGGCGGGGACACTGAAGCTTTCTTT	CASSLLGGGDTEAFF
16	TRBV3-1/TRBV3-2	NA	TRBD1	TRBJ1-3	TGTGCCAGCAGCCAAGAGAAAGGGGGCCGTGGAAACACCATATATTTT	CASSQEKGGRGNTIYF
16	TRBV7-2	NA	NA	TRBJ2-1	TGTGCCAGCAGCCCTATCGCGGGAAGCTCCTACAATGAGCAGTTCTTC	CASSPIAGSSYNEQFF
13	TRBV9	NA	NA	TRBJ2-3	TGTGCCAGTACGGGCGGGAACACAGATACGCAGTATTTT	CASTGGNTDTQYF
14	TRBV7-9	NA	NA	TRBJ2-3	TGTGCCAGCAGCTCTCGGACAGGCACAGATACGCAGTATTTT	CASSSRTGTDTQYF
14	TRBV19	NA	TRBD2	TRBJ2-7	TGTGCCAGTAGCGACGGGGGGACTTCCTACGAGCAGTACTTC	CASSDGGTSYEQYF
16	TRBV5-4	NA	TRBD2	TRBJ2-3	TGTGCCAGCAGCGTCTTACTAGCGGGGAATCAAGATACGCAGTATTTT	CASSVLLAGNQDTQYF
14	TRBV18	NA	NA	TRBJ1-1	TGTGCCAGCTCACCACAGGGGAGGGACACTGAAGCTTTCTTT	CASSPQGRDTEAFF
11	TRBV30	NA	NA	TRBJ2-1	TGTGCCTGGAGTCTGGGCAGAGAGCAGTTCTTC	CAWSLGREQFF
15	TRBV27	NA	TRBD2	TRBJ2-7	TGTGCCAGCAGTCCGAAGACTAGCGTCTCCTACGAGCAGTACTTC	CASSPKTSVSYEQYF
15	TRBV5-1	NA	TRBD1	TRBJ1-1	TGCGCCAGCAGCTTGGGAGACAGGGATGGCACTGAAGCTTTCTTT	CASSLGDRDGTEAFF
15	TRBV11-2	once	TRBD1	TRBJ1-1	TGTGCCAGCAGCCCGTGGACAGGAGCGAACACTGAAGCTTTCTTT	CASSPWTGANTEAFF
12	TRBV10-3	NA	NA	TRBJ2-7	TGTGCCATCAGAGTAGACAGCCTTCAGCAGTACTTC	CAIRVDSLQQYF
16	TRBV6-2/TRBV6-3	NA	NA	TRBJ1-4	TGTGCCAGCAGTTATGGGCAGTGGAGGGCTAATGAAAAACTGTTTTTT	CASSYGQWRANEKLFF
13	TRBV12-3/TRBV12-4	NA	NA	TRBJ1-3	TGTGCCAGCAGTTCTACAGCTGGAAACACCATATATTTT	CASSSTAGNTIYF
14	TRBV30	NA	TRBD1	TRBJ2-2	TGTGCCTGTAACAGGGGGCGCGAGACCGGGGAGCTGTTTTTT	CACNRGRETGELFF
14	TRBV28	NA	NA	TRBJ1-2	TGTGCCAGCACCTCACGCGTGACAGTCAATGGCTACACCTTC	CASTSRVTVNGYTF
18	TRBV24-1	NA	TRBD1	TRBJ2-6	TGTGCCACCAGTGACCCAGGGGGCGCAGTACCCGGGGCCAACGTCCTGACTTTC	CATSDPGGAVPGANVLTF
14	TRBV6-5	NA	TRBD1	TRBJ1-4	TGTGCCAGCAGTTACGGGACAGGGGGTGAAAAACTGTTTTTT	CASSYGTGGEKLFF
12	TRBV29-1	NA	NA	TRBJ1-2	TGCAGCGTTGGGGACAATAACTATGGCTACACCTTC	CSVGDNNYGYTF
14	TRBV30	NA	TRBD1	TRBJ1-1	TGTGCCTGGGGGGTCGGGACAGGGGGCCCTGAAGCTTTCTTT	CAWGVGTGGPEAFF
15	TRBV5-1	NA	NA	TRBJ2-2	TGCGCCAGCAGCTTAGACCGGGCGAACACCGGGGAGCTGTTTTTT	CASSLDRANTGELFF
14	TRBV7-2	NA	TRBD1	TRBJ1-5	TGTGCCAGCAGCTTCACAGGGGGCAATCAGCCCCAGCATTTT	CASSFTGGNQPQHF
15	TRBV5-1	NA	NA	TRBJ1-1	TGCGCCAGCAGCTTGGAGACAGCTTCGTACACTGAAGCTTTCTTT	CASSLETASYTEAFF
16	TRBV9	NA	NA	TRBJ1-1	TGTGCCAGCAGCGTAGGCATCGGGCAGGGGAACACTGAAGCTTTCTTT	CASSVGIGQGNTEAFF
21	TRBV7-3	NA	TRBD2	TRBJ2-1	TGTGCCAGCAGCCTATTTAACCCGGGACTAGCGGGAGGGGCTTCCGACAATGAGCAGTTCTTC	CASSLFNPGLAGGASDNEQFF
14	TRBV6-5	NA	TRBD1	TRBJ2-3	TGTGCCAGCAGCTGGGGACAGGGGGCAGATACGCAGTATTTT	CASSWGQGADTQYF
14	TRBV4-2	NA	TRBD1	TRBJ2-7	TGTGCCAGCAGCCAACCCGGGACAGCGCGCGAGCAGTACTTC	CASSQPGTAREQYF
16	TRBV7-2	NA	TRBD1	TRBJ1-2	TGTGCCAGCAGCTTAGCACTCGGGACAGGGGACCATGGCTACACCTTC	CASSLALGTGDHGYTF
11	TRBV10-3	once	NA	TRBJ2-1	TGTGCCATCAGTGATCGGAGTGAGCAGTTCTTC	CAISDRSEQFF
15	TRBV10-2	NA	NA	TRBJ2-6	TGCGCCAGCAGTGAGACGGGGAGCGGGGCCAACGTCCTGACTTTC	CASSETGSGANVLTF
13	TRBV7-3	NA	TRBD1	TRBJ2-7	TGTGCCAGCAGCTTGGGACAGAGATACGAGCAGTACTTC	CASSLGQRYEQYF
12	TRBV6-5	NA	NA	TRBJ2-7	TGTGCCAGCAGGGACAGAAGCTACGAGCAGTACTTC	CASRDRSYEQYF
13	TRBV7-2	NA	NA	TRBJ1-1	TGTGCCAGCAGCTCGGTACTCAACACTGAAGCTTTCTTT	CASSSVLNTEAFF
13	TRBV10-3	once	TRBD1	TRBJ1-1	TGTGCCTGCAGGGGGCAGGGAGACACTGAAGCTTTCTTT	CACRGQGDTEAFF
15	TRBV9	NA	TRBD1	TRBJ2-2	TGTGCCAGCAGCGTGGAACAGGGGAGTGACGGGGAGCTGTTTTTT	CASSVEQGSDGELFF
14	TRBV11-3	NA	TRBD1	TRBJ1-1	TGTGCCAGCAGCGGAGGGACAGCGAACACTGAAGCTTTCTTT	CASSGGTANTEAFF
15	TRBV7-8	NA	TRBD1	TRBJ1-1	TGTGCCAGCAGCTCAGATCGGACAGGGCTAGCTGAAGCTTTCTTT	CASSSDRTGLAEAFF
14	TRBV18	NA	NA	TRBJ1-5	TGTGCCAGCTCACCACCCGGGGGCAATCAGCCCCAGCATTTT	CASSPPGGNQPQHF
14	TRBV19	NA	TRBD1	TRBJ1-1	TGTGCCAGTAGTAGGGGACAGGGGGTATTGTGGGCTTTCTTT	CASSRGQGVLWAFF
15	TRBV9	few	NA	TRBJ2-7	TGTGCCAGCAGCGTCCCAGGGGACACCGCCTACGAGCAGTACTTC	CASSVPGDTAYEQYF
12	TRBV29-1	NA	TRBD1	TRBJ2-7	TGCAGCATACAGGGGAAACGCTACGAGCAGTACTTC	CSIQGKRYEQYF
14	TRBV9	NA	NA	TRBJ1-5	TGTGCCAGCAGCGTAGCAGGGGCGGGTCAGCCCCAGCATTTT	CASSVAGAGQPQHF
17	TRBV4-2	once	NA	TRBJ1-3	TGTGCCAGCAGCCGAGAGTACAGGGTTAGTACCCCGGACACCATATATTTT	CASSREYRVSTPDTIYF
15	TRBV5-1	NA	NA	TRBJ2-2	TGCGCCAGCAGCCCTACAAGAGACATTACCGGGGAGCTGTTTTTT	CASSPTRDITGELFF
11	TRBV28	NA	NA	TRBJ2-1	TGTGCCACGGACACCCTCAATGAGCAGTTCTTC	CATDTLNEQFF
13	TRBV12-3/TRBV12-4	NA	NA	TRBJ1-1	TGTGCCAGCAGTTTAAGGGGACAAAATGAAGCTTTCTTT	CASSLRGQNEAFF
14	TRBV9	NA	NA	TRBJ1-3	TGTGCCAGCAGCGTAGGGGGCGCCCAGAACACCATATATTTT	CASSVGGAQNTIYF
12	TRBV28	NA	NA	TRBJ1-4	TGTGCCAGCACCGGAACTAATGAAAAACTGTTTTTT	CASTGTNEKLFF